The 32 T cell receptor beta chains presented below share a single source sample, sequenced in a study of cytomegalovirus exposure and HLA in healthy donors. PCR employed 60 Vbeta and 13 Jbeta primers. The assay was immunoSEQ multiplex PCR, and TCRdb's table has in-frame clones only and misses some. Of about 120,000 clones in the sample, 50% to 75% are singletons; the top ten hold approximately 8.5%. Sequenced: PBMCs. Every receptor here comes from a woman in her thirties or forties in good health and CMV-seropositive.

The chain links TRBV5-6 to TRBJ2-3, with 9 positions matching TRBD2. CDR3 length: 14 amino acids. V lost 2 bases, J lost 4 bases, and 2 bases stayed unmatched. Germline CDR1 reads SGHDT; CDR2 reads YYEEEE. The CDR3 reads CASSFSGSADTQYF. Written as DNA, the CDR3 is TGTGCCAGCAGCTTTAGCGGGAGTGCAGATACGCAGTATTTT.

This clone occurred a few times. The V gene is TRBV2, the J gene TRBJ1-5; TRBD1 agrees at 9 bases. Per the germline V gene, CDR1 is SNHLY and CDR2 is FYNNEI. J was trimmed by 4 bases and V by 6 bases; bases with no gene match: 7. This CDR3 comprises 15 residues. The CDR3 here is CASSAGTGRNQPQHF. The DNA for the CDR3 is TGTGCCAGCAGCGCCGGGACAGGGCGTAATCAGCCCCAGCATTTT.

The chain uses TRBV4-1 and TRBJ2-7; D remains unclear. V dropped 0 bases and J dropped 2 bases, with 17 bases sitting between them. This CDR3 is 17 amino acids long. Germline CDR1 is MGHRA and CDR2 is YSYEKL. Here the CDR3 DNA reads TGCGCCAGCAGCCAAGAACAGTTGTGGGCACCCCCCTACGAGCAGTACTTC. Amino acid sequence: CASSQEQLWAPPYEQYF.

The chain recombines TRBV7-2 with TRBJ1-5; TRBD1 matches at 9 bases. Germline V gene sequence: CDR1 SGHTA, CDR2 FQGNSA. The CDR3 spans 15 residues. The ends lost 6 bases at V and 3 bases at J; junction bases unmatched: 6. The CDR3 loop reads CASSGQGSDNQPQHF. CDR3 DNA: TGTGCCAGCAGTGGACAGGGGAGCGACAATCAGCCCCAGCATTTT. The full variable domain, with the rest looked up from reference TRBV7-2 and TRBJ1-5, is GAGVSQSPSNKVTEKGKDVELRCDPISGHTALYWYRQSLGQGLEFLIYFQGNSAPDKSGLPSDRFSAERTGGSVSTLTIQRTQQEDSAVYLCASSGQGSDNQPQHFGDGTRLSIL.

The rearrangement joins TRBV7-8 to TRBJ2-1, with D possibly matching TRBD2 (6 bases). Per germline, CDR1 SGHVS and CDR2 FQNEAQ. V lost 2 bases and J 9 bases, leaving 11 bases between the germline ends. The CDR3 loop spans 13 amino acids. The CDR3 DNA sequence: TGTGCCAGCAGCTTAACGCGGGAAGTTGAGCAGTTCTTC. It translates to CASSLTREVEQFF.

The DNA of the CDR3 is TGTGCCAGCAGTTACGGCCAGGGGGACTATGGCTACACCTTC. Its translation: CASSYGQGDYGYTF. V usage is TRBV6-5 and J usage is TRBJ1-2; 7 positions match TRBD1. Germline V gene lookup returns CDR1 MNHEY and CDR2 SVGAGI. The CDR3 loop spans 14 amino acids. The trim removed 2 bases at V and 3 bases at J, leaving 3 bases unmatched.

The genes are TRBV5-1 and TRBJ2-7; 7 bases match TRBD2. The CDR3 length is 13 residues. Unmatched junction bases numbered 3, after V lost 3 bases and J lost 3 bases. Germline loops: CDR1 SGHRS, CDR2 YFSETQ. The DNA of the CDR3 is TGCGCCAGCAGCTCCGCTAGCGGCTACGAGCAGTACTTC. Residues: CASSSASGYEQYF.

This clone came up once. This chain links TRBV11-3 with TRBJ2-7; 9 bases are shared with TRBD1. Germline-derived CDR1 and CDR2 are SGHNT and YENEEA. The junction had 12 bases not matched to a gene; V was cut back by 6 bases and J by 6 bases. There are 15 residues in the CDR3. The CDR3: CASRAGTGSRFEQYF. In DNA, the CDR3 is TGTGCCAGCAGAGCCGGGACAGGGAGTCGTTTCGAGCAGTACTTC.

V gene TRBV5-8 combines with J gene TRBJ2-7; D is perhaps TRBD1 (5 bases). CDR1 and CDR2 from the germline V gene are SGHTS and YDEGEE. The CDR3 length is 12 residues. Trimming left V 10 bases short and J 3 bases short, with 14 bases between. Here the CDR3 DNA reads TGTGCCGGCGCCGACAGACACTACGAGCAGTACTTC. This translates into CAGADRHYEQYF.

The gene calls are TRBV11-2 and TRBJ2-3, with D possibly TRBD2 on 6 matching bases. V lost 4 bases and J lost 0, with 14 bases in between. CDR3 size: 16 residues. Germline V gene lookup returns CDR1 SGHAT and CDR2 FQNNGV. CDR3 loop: CASSSGVAASTDTQYF. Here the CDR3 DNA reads TGTGCCAGCAGCTCGGGAGTGGCGGCTAGCACAGATACGCAGTATTTT.

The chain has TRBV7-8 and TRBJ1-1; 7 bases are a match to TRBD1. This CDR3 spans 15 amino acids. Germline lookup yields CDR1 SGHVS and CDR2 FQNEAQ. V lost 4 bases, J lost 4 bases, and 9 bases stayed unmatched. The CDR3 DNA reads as TGTGCCAGCAGCTCTGGACAGGCCTTTCTCACTGAAGCTTTCTTT. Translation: CASSSGQAFLTEAFF.

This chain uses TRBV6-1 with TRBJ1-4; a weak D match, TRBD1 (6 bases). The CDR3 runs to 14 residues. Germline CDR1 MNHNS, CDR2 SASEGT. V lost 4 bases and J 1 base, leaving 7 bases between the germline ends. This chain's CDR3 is CASSATGTNEKLFF. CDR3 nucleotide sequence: TGTGCCAGCAGTGCGACAGGAACTAATGAAAAACTGTTTTTT.

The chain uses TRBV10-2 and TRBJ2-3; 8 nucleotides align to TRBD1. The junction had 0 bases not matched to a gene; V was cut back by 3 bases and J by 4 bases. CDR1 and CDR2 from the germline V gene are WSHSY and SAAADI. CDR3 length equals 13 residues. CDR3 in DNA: TGCGCCAGCAGTGAACAGGGGGCAGATACGCAGTATTTT. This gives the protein CASSEQGADTQYF.

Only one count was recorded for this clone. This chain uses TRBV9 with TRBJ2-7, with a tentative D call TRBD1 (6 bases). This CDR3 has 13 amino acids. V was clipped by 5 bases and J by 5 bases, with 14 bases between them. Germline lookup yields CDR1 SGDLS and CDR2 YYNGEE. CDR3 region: CASSDTGSNEQYF. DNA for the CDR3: TGTGCCAGCAGTGATACAGGGAGCAACGAGCAGTACTTC.

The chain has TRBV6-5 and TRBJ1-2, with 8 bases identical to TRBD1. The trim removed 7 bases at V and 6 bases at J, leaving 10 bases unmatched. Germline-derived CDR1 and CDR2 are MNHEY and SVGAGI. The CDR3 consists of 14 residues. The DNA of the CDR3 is TGTGCCAGCAAACAGGGGGTTCGGGTTAATGGCTACACCTTC. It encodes CASKQGVRVNGYTF.

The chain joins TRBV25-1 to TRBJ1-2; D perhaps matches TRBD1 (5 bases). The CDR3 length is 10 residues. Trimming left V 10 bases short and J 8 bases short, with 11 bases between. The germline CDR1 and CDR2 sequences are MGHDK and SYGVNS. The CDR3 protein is CATQGWGYTF. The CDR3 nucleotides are TGTGCCACCCAGGGTTGGGGCTACACCTTC.

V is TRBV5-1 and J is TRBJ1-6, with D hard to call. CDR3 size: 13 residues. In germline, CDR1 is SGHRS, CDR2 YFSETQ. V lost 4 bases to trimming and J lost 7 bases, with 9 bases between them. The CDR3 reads CASSPAGNSPLHF. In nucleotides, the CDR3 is TGCGCCAGCAGCCCCGCGGGGAATTCACCCCTCCACTTT. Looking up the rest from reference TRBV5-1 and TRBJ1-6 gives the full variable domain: KAGVTQTPRYLIKTRGQQVTLSCSPISGHRSVSWYQQTPGQGLQFLFEYFSETQRNKGNFPGRFSGRQFSNSRSEMNVSTLELGDSALYLCASSPAGNSPLHFGNGTRLTVT.

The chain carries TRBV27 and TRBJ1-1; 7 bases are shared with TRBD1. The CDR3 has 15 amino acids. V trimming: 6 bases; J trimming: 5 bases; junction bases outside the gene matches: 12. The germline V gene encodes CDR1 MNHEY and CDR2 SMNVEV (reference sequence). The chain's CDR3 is CASRPLRDSGTEAFF. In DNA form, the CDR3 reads TGTGCCAGCAGACCTTTAAGGGACAGTGGAACTGAAGCTTTCTTT.

Here the CDR3 reads CASSLGTGFTDTQYF. The CDR3, as DNA: TGCGCCAGCAGCTTGGGGACAGGGTTCACAGATACGCAGTATTTT. The chain uses TRBV5-1 and TRBJ2-3; the match to TRBD1 covers 8 bases. CDR3 length equals 15 residues. Germline V CDR1 and CDR2: SGHRS, YFSETQ. V lost 0 bases, J lost 2 bases, and 2 bases stayed unmatched.

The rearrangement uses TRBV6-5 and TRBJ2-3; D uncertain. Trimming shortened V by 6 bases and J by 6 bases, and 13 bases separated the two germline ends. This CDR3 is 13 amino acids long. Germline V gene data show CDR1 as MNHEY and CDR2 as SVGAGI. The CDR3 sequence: CASSPYSFDTQYF. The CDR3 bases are TGTGCCAGCAGCCCGTACAGTTTTGATACGCAGTATTTT.

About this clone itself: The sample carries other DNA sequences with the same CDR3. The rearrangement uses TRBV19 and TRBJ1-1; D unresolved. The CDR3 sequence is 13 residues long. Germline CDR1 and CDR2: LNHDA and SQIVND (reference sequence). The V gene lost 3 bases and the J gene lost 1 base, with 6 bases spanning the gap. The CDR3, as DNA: TGTGCCAGTAGTATTCGGGGGAACACTGAAGCTTTCTTT. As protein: CASSIRGNTEAFF.

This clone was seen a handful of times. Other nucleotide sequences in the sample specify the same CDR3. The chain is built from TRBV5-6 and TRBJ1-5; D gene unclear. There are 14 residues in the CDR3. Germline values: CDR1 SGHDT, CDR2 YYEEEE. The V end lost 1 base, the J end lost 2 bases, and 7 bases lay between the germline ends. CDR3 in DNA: TGTGCCAGCAGCTTGTCCCGGGGCAATCAGCCCCAGCATTTT. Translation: CASSLSRGNQPQHF.

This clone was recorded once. CDR3: CSVESSGSGTDTQYF. The CDR3 coding sequence is TGCAGCGTTGAGTCTAGCGGGAGTGGCACAGATACGCAGTATTTT. The rearrangement joins TRBV29-1 to TRBJ2-3; 10 nucleotides line up with TRBD2. There are 15 residues in the CDR3. V lost 3 bases to trimming and J lost 1 base; unmatched junction nucleotides: 4. The germline V gene encodes CDR1 SQVTM and CDR2 ANQGSEA.

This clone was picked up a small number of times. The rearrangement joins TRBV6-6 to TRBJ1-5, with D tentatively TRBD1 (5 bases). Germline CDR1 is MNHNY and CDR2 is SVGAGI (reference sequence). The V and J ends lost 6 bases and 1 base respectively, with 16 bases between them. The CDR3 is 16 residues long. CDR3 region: CASSHGGVSSNQPQHF. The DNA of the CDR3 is TGTGCCAGCAGCCACGGGGGGGTGTCAAGCAATCAGCCCCAGCATTTT.

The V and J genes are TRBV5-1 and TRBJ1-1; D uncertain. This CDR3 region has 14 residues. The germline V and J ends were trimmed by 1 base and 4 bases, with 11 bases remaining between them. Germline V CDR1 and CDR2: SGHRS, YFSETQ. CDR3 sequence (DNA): TGCGCCAGCAGCTTGACCGTAGGAGGCACTGAAGCTTTCTTT. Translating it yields CASSLTVGGTEAFF.

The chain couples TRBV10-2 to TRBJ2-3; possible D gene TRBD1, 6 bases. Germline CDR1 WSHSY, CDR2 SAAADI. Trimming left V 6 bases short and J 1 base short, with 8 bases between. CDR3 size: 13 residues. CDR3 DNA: TGCGCCAGCAGACGACAGGGCACAGATACGCAGTATTTT. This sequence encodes CASRRQGTDTQYF.

The CDR3 nucleotides read TGTGCCAGCTCACCAACCGGGACAGGGGGCACCGGGGAGCTGTTTTTT. This encodes CASSPTGTGGTGELFF. The chain employs TRBV18 and TRBJ2-2; 11 bases are a match to TRBD1. This CDR3 has 16 residues. CDR1 and CDR2 from the germline V gene are KGHSH and LQKENI. With 2 bases clipped from V and 4 bases from J, the junction kept 3 bases outside the gene matches.

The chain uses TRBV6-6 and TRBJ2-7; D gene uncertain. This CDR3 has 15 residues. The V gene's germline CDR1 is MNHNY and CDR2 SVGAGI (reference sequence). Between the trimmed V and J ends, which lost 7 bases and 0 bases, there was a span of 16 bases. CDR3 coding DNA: TGTGCCAGCACTATAGGAGTCCGGAGCTCCTACGAGCAGTACTTC. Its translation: CASTIGVRSSYEQYF.

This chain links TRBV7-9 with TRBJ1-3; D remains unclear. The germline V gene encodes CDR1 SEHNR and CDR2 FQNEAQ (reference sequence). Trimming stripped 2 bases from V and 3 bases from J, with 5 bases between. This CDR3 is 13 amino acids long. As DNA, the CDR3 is TGTGCCAGCAGCTTAAACGGTGGAAACACCATATATTTT. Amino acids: CASSLNGGNTIYF.

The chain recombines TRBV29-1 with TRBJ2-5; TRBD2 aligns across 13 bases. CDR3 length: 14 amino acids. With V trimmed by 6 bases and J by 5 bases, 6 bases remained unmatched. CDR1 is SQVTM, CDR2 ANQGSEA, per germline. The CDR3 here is CSVGLAGVRETQYF. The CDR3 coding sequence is TGCAGCGTCGGACTAGCGGGAGTTCGGGAGACCCAGTACTTC.

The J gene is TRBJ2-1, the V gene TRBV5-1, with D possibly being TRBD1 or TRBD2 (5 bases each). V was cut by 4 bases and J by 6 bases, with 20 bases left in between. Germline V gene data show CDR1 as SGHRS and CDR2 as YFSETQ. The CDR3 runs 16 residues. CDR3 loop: CASSVGVGGRVNEQFF. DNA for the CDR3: TGCGCCAGCAGCGTGGGGGTTGGCGGCAGAGTCAATGAGCAGTTCTTC.

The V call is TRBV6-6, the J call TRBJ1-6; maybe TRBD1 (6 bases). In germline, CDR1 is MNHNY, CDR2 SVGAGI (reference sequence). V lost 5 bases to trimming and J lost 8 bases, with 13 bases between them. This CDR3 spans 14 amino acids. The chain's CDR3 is CASSPRGGDSPLHF. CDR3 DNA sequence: TGTGCCAGCAGTCCTCGAGGGGGGGATTCACCCCTCCACTTT.